The rows below give T cell receptor beta chains drawn from one sample of a study of lymphopenia after photon versus proton radiotherapy. The assay was immunoSEQ multiplex PCR, and TCRdb's table has in-frame clones only and misses some. The sample lists around 53,000 clones, 80% to 90% occurring once. This specimen was peripheral blood, taken from a patient treated with photon-based radiotherapy. Receptor source: a man aged 50 to 59 with gastric cancer. Both conserved end residues are part of each CDR3. The order of the fields is D gene, J gene, clone size, V gene, CDR3 length, CDR3 DNA, CDR3 protein. D genes are given only for firm matches. Clone size, where shown, is once, few, many, or a class for clones that have expanded.

D: -; J: TRBJ1-1; size: -; V: TRBV18; length: 16; DNA: TGTGCCAGCTCACCCCCCCTATGGCCTAAGAACACTGAAGCTTTCTTT; CDR3: CASSPPLWPKNTEAFF
D: -; J: TRBJ2-5; size: -; V: TRBV7-2; length: 15; DNA: TGTGCCAGCAGCCCTCGACAGGGGAGGGGGGAGACCCAGTACTTC; CDR3: CASSPRQGRGETQYF
D: -; J: TRBJ1-3; size: -; V: TRBV6-5; length: 13; DNA: TGTGCCAGCAGTCAGTTCTCTGGAAACACCATATATTTT; CDR3: CASSQFSGNTIYF
D: TRBD1; J: TRBJ2-2; size: -; V: TRBV9; length: 17; DNA: TGTGCCAGCAGCCCCCGACAGGGTACGTTAGGCACCGGGGAGCTGTTTTTT; CDR3: CASSPRQGTLGTGELFF
D: -; J: TRBJ2-6; size: -; V: TRBV7-8; length: 16; DNA: TGTGCCAGCAGCTTACCTCCAATCTCTGGGGCCAACGTCCTGACTTTC; CDR3: CASSLPPISGANVLTF
D: -; J: TRBJ2-7; size: medium-sized; V: TRBV2; length: 13; DNA: TGTGCCAGCAGTGAGCGGCGGAACTACGAGCAGTACTTC; CDR3: CASSERRNYEQYF
D: TRBD1; J: TRBJ1-5; size: -; V: TRBV6-1; length: 15; DNA: TGTGCCAGCAGCGACTCGACAGGGGGCAATCAGCCCCAGCATTTT; CDR3: CASSDSTGGNQPQHF
D: -; J: TRBJ2-5; size: -; V: TRBV6-1; length: 13; DNA: TGTGCCAGCAGTGAAGGCTGGGAAAAGACCCAGTACTTC; CDR3: CASSEGWEKTQYF
D: -; J: TRBJ1-1; size: few; V: TRBV4-1; length: 15; DNA: TGCGCCAGCAGCCAAGATTATACGGGGGGGACTGAAGCTTTCTTT; CDR3: CASSQDYTGGTEAFF
D: -; J: TRBJ2-4; size: few; V: TRBV5-6; length: 14; DNA: TGTGCCAGCAGCCTCGGCGAATCTGGGGGCATTCAGTACTTC; CDR3: CASSLGESGGIQYF
D: TRBD1; J: TRBJ1-5; size: few; V: TRBV7-9; length: 14; DNA: TGTGCCAGCAGCTTGGGAGGGGGCGGTCAGCCCCAGCATTTT; CDR3: CASSLGGGGQPQHF
D: -; J: TRBJ2-3; size: -; V: TRBV15; length: 15; DNA: TGTGCCACCAGCAGAGATAGAGAGTTCACAGATACGCAGTATTTT; CDR3: CATSRDREFTDTQYF
D: -; J: TRBJ1-1; size: -; V: TRBV18; length: 13; DNA: TGTGCCAGCTCAATGGGTTTGAACACTGAAGCTTTCTTT; CDR3: CASSMGLNTEAFF
D: TRBD1; J: TRBJ1-5; size: -; V: TRBV19; length: 17; DNA: TGTGCCAGTAGTATAGGGAGGGACAGGGTAATTCAGCAGCCCCAGCATTTT; CDR3: CASSIGRDRVIQQPQHF
D: TRBD1; J: TRBJ2-5; size: -; V: TRBV2; length: 15; DNA: TGTGCCAGCAGTGGGGTGGGGACAGCGCAAGAGACCCAGTACTTC; CDR3: CASSGVGTAQETQYF
D: TRBD1; J: TRBJ1-2; size: -; V: TRBV4-2; length: 15; DNA: TGTGCCAGCAGCCAAGGAGGGTTAGGGGGCCATGGCTACACCTTC; CDR3: CASSQGGLGGHGYTF
D: -; J: TRBJ2-3; size: few; V: TRBV5-1; length: 12; DNA: TGCGCCAGCAGCTTGAACACAGATACGCAGTATTTT; CDR3: CASSLNTDTQYF
D: -; J: TRBJ2-1; size: -; V: TRBV10-1; length: 15; DNA: TGCGCCAGCAGTTCCTCCGGGACTCTGATCAATGAGCAGTTCTTC; CDR3: CASSSSGTLINEQFF
D: -; J: TRBJ1-1; size: -; V: TRBV27; length: 15; DNA: TGTGCCAGCGGTTGGCGTGGGGCGGTGAACACTGAAGCTTTCTTT; CDR3: CASGWRGAVNTEAFF
D: -; J: TRBJ1-1; size: -; V: TRBV6-6; length: 12; DNA: TGTGCCAGCAGTTACGAACGGGGTGAAGCTTTCTTT; CDR3: CASSYERGEAFF
D: -; J: TRBJ2-7; size: -; V: TRBV9; length: 13; DNA: TGTGCCAGCAGCGTAACCCTCTGGGACGAGCAGTACTTC; CDR3: CASSVTLWDEQYF
D: -; J: TRBJ2-1; size: -; V: TRBV18; length: 16; DNA: TGTGCCAGCTCACCGGATGGGAGAGAGGGGTACAATGAGCAGTTCTTC; CDR3: CASSPDGREGYNEQFF
D: -; J: TRBJ2-1; size: -; V: TRBV21-1; length: 18; DNA: TGTGCCAGCAGCAAAGCGGGGCCAGCGGGAGGGCCTAAAAATGAGCAGTTCTTC; CDR3: CASSKAGPAGGPKNEQFF
D: -; J: TRBJ1-1; size: few; V: TRBV5-1; length: 17; DNA: TGCGCCAGCAGCTTGGGACAGAACCGCTTAGAGACTACTGAAGCTTTCTTT; CDR3: CASSLGQNRLETTEAFF
D: -; J: TRBJ2-1; size: -; V: TRBV18; length: 14; DNA: TGTGCCACTCGAGAGGTACTGGCCAACAATGAGCAGTTCTTC; CDR3: CATREVLANNEQFF
D: TRBD2; J: TRBJ2-1; size: -; V: TRBV29-1; length: 15; DNA: TGCAGCGTTTCTACCGGGACTAGCGGGCTCAGGGAGCAGTTCTTC; CDR3: CSVSTGTSGLREQFF
D: TRBD1; J: TRBJ1-5; size: few; V: TRBV30; length: 15; DNA: TGTGCCTGGAGGGCTAAGGACAGGGGAGATCAGCCCCAGCATTTT; CDR3: CAWRAKDRGDQPQHF
D: TRBD2; J: TRBJ2-5; size: -; V: TRBV7-6; length: 16; DNA: TGTGCCAGCAGTTTTAGACTAGCGGAGACCCAAGAGACCCAGTACTTC; CDR3: CASSFRLAETQETQYF
D: TRBD1; J: TRBJ2-7; size: -; V: TRBV30; length: 13; DNA: TGTGCCTGGAGTCCCCAGACAGGGTTCGAGCAGTACTTC; CDR3: CAWSPQTGFEQYF
D: TRBD2; J: TRBJ2-7; size: -; V: TRBV5-6; length: 14; DNA: TGTGCCAGCGGCGGTCGTGGGAGGGCCTACGAGCAGTACTTC; CDR3: CASGGRGRAYEQYF
D: -; J: TRBJ2-3; size: -; V: TRBV29-1; length: 11; DNA: TGCAGCGTTGAAGCCCGGGATACGCAGTATTTT; CDR3: CSVEARDTQYF
D: -; J: TRBJ1-2; size: few; V: TRBV23-1; length: 13; DNA: TGCGCCAGCAGTCGAGGAGGGAACTATGGCTACACCTTC; CDR3: CASSRGGNYGYTF
D: TRBD1; J: TRBJ2-7; size: -; V: TRBV7-2; length: 17; DNA: TGTGCCAGCAGCCTGACCTCAAGACAGGGGGCGAGGTACGAGCAGTACTTC; CDR3: CASSLTSRQGARYEQYF
D: -; J: TRBJ2-3; size: -; V: TRBV29-1; length: 14; DNA: TGCAGCGTTGGGCGGGGCGCTGGCACAGATACGCAGTATTTT; CDR3: CSVGRGAGTDTQYF
D: TRBD2; J: TRBJ2-4; size: once; V: TRBV19; length: 16; DNA: TGTGCCAGTTCGGGAGGGCGGAGGAGTGCCAAAAACATTCAGTACTTC; CDR3: CASSGGRRSAKNIQYF
D: TRBD2; J: TRBJ2-3; size: -; V: TRBV7-2; length: 17; DNA: TGTGCCAGCAGCTTACGTCTAGCGGGAGGGGGCACAGATACGCAGTATTTT; CDR3: CASSLRLAGGGTDTQYF
D: -; J: TRBJ2-1; size: few; V: TRBV2; length: 15; DNA: TGTGCCAGCAGTGAAGGGACTACCTCCTACAATGAGCAGTTCTTC; CDR3: CASSEGTTSYNEQFF